The 8 T cell receptor beta chains listed next were all sequenced from one sample in a study of Ad26.COV2.S vaccination and SARS-CoV-2 variants (dated by TCRdb to the early 2020s). The label giving this sample's treatment or condition can be read as: about 20 received Ad26.COV2.S at low or high dose, single or two shots; 5 received placebo; per-sample allocation not given. For vaccine and placebo recipients, repertoires were sequenced using samples collected on day 63 after the first injection. The library relied on the immunoSEQ multiplex PCR assay. TCRdb took this table from immuneACCESS and kept in-frame rearrangements with V and J called. Such tables lack part of the clones; where checked against another copy, unresolved V genes explain under half of the gap, and the rest is unexplained. The sample table shows 300,000 to 350,000 clones, and 86% are seen once. About 11% of the sample goes to the ten largest clones.

This specimen was peripheral blood, taken in a trial of Ad26.COV2.S vaccine versus placebo. The receptors originated from a person aged 18 to 59 who received the Ad26.COV2.S COVID-19 vaccine or a placebo.

V gene TRBV27 combines with J gene TRBJ2-7, with 7 nucleotides matching TRBD2. The germline V gene encodes CDR1 MNHEY and CDR2 SMNVEV (reference sequence). The V segment lost 5 bases and the J segment 2 bases; nucleotides outside the gene matches: 6. This CDR3 spans 14 amino acids. This CDR3 is CASSQRLATYEQYF. DNA for the CDR3: TGTGCCAGCAGTCAAAGACTAGCAACCTACGAGCAGTACTTC.

This clone was counted only a few times. The rearrangement uses TRBV10-3 and TRBJ2-7; 11 nucleotides agree with TRBD1. CDR3 length: 15 amino acids. CDR1 and CDR2 (germline): ENHRY, SYGVKD. The junction had 5 bases not matched to a gene; V was cut back by 5 bases and J by 2 bases. As DNA, the CDR3 is TGTGCCATCAGTACCGGGACAGGGGGTACCTACGAGCAGTACTTC. Amino acids: CAISTGTGGTYEQYF.

The genes are TRBV7-2 and TRBJ1-3; 7 bases align to TRBD1. The J segment lost 2 bases and the V segment lost 5 bases, leaving 9 bases of the junction unmatched. The germline V gene has CDR1 SGHTA and CDR2 FQGNSA. This CDR3 spans 16 amino acids. The CDR3 DNA sequence: TGTGCCAGCAGCCTTATTCCAGGGGGAGCTGGAAACACCATATATTTT. Translation gives CASSLIPGGAGNTIYF.

This chain joins TRBV7-9 and TRBJ2-3, with D unresolved. Germline values: CDR1 SEHNR, CDR2 FQNEAQ (reference sequence). There are 13 residues in the CDR3. Trimming took off 5 bases at V and 5 bases at J, with 11 bases between the two ends. CDR3 protein: CASSNGWGDTQYF. The CDR3 coding sequence is TGTGCCAGCAGCAACGGCTGGGGAGATACGCAGTATTTT.

The J gene is TRBJ1-1, the V gene TRBV4-3, with D uncertain. The CDR3 extends over 14 amino acids. V was shortened by 4 bases and J by 8 bases, with 17 bases between the two germline ends. Germline V gives CDR1 LGHNA, CDR2 YSLEER. The CDR3 is CASSRSQARPEAFF. The DNA for the CDR3 is TGCGCCAGCAGCCGTAGCCAAGCACGACCCGAAGCTTTCTTT.

The chain recombines TRBV9 with TRBJ2-3; the D is unclear. V shed 4 bases and J shed 5 bases, with 8 bases lying between them. The CDR3 runs 12 residues. Germline CDR1 and CDR2: SGDLS and YYNGEE. CDR3 residues: CASSPLGDTQYF. CDR3 sequence (DNA): TGTGCCAGCAGCCCACTTGGAGATACGCAGTATTTT. The full variable domain, rest sourced from reference TRBV9 and TRBJ2-3, is DSGVTQTPKHLITATGQRVTLRCSPRSGDLSVYWYQQSLDQGLQFLIQYYNGEERAKGNILERFSAQQFPDLHSELNLSSLELGDSALYFCASSPLGDTQYFGPGTRLTVL.

In DNA form, the CDR3 reads TGTGCCAGCCGACTGGCAGGGCCTGAAGCTTTCTTT. Amino acid sequence: CASRLAGPEAFF. The chain has TRBV2 and TRBJ1-1; perhaps TRBD1 as D (5 bases). Germline CDR1 SNHLY, CDR2 FYNNEI. The CDR3 sequence is 12 residues long. V lost 8 bases to trimming and J lost 6 bases, with 13 bases between them.

The CDR3 is CASSRGLSNNEQFF. The CDR3 nucleotides read TGCGCCAGCAGCCGTGGACTTTCGAACAATGAGCAGTTCTTC. V and J are TRBV4-3 and TRBJ2-1, with D maybe TRBD2 (5 bases). Germline CDR1 and CDR2: LGHNA and YSLEER. Trimming removed 4 bases at V and 5 bases at J, with 12 bases between. The CDR3 sequence is 14 residues long.